One and the same sample provided the 4 T cell receptor beta chains below, sequenced in a study of T cell repertoires in cytomegalovirus infection (dated by TCRdb to between 2019 and 2020). Sequencing instrument: Illumina HiSeq 1500. In-frame beta chains were kept once TCRdb had trimmed the public reads at Q25 with fastp and called clones with MiXCR. Identical CDR3 protein sequences are pooled into one entry, listed with their most common genes and DNA. This sample has approximately 750,000 distinct CDR3 sequences in its table, and less than 40% of those were observed once. 2.5% to 3.5% of the sample lies in the top ten. The sequenced sample consisted of PBMCs. Every receptor here comes from a human donor in good health (CMV status not recorded). Some clones in this sample may be carry-over from other donors' samples.

V gene TRBV20-1 combines with J gene TRBJ2-2, with D hard to call. V lost 6 bases and J lost 1, with 9 bases in between. Germline-derived CDR1 and CDR2 are DFQATT and SNEGSKA (reference sequence). The CDR3 contains 13 residues. The CDR3 DNA reads as TGCAGTGCGGCAGGAAGGAACACCGGGGAGCTGTTTTTT. This translates into CSAAGRNTGELFF.

This clonotype was detected only a few times. This may be a read error, as it is one base from a much larger clone. The conserved phenylalanine or tryptophan is not found at the CDR3 terminus, so this likely reflects a read error. The chain recombines TRBV7-6 with TRBJ2-1; maybe TRBD2 (6 bases). The V end lost 1 base, the J end lost 2 bases, and 12 bases lay between the germline ends. This CDR3 is 16 amino acids long. The germline V gene has CDR1 SGHVS and CDR2 FNYEAQ. CDR3 bases: TGTGCCAGCAGCTTAGAGGGACTCCTCCCCTACAATGAGCAGTTCTTA. As protein: CASSLEGLLPYNEQFL.

The sample holds one count of this clonotype. This chain uses TRBV20-1 with TRBJ2-7, with TRBD2 matching 8 bases. There are 15 residues in the CDR3. The junction had 10 bases not matched to a gene; V was cut back by 2 bases and J by 4 bases. Germline values: CDR1 DFQATT, CDR2 SNEGSKA (reference sequence). In DNA, the CDR3 is TGCAGTGCTAGATCGATTAGCGGGGCCGGGTACGAGCAGTACTTC. Translating gives CSARSISGAGYEQYF.

The V gene is TRBV14, the J gene TRBJ2-7, with 7 bases aligning to TRBD1. CDR1 is SGHDN, CDR2 FVKESK, per germline. The CDR3 spans 15 residues. V dropped 1 base and J dropped 4; count of bases not matched to a gene: 7. CDR3 sequence reads: CASSQGQGYFYEQYF. Written as DNA, the CDR3 is TGTGCCAGCAGCCAAGGACAGGGTTATTTTTACGAGCAGTACTTC.